Listed below are T cell receptor beta chains from one sample, sequenced in a study of beta chain features in type 1 diabetes. Assay: immunoSEQ multiplex PCR; the TCRdb copy retains only in-frame clones and omits some. The sample includes approximately 600,000 clones, around 12% seen only once; the top ten take over 0.1%. Sequencing was performed on naive CD4+ T cells from blood. These receptor sequences come from a man aged 30 to 45 with type 1 diabetes. The CDR3 runs from the conserved cysteine through the conserved F or W. Each record gives: D gene, clone size, J gene, V gene, CDR3 length, CDR3 protein, CDR3 DNA. D genes are given only for firm matches. Clone size appears in some rows only: once, few, many, or a class for an expanded clone.

d_gene: -; abundance: few; j_gene: TRBJ2-7; v_gene: TRBV30; len: 14; CDR3aa: CAWSIGTESYEQYF; CDR3nt: TGTGCCTGGAGTATTGGGACTGAATCCTACGAGCAGTACTTC
d_gene: TRBD1; abundance: few; j_gene: TRBJ2-6; v_gene: TRBV28; len: 14; CDR3aa: CASRRGPGANVLTF; CDR3nt: TGTGCCAGCAGGAGGGGGCCTGGGGCCAACGTCCTGACTTTC
d_gene: TRBD1; abundance: few; j_gene: TRBJ2-7; v_gene: TRBV7-2; len: 14; CDR3aa: CASTPTGVVYEQYF; CDR3nt: TGTGCCAGCACTCCGACAGGGGTAGTTTACGAGCAGTACTTC
d_gene: -; abundance: few; j_gene: TRBJ2-7; v_gene: TRBV6-5; len: 15; CDR3aa: CASSYSAQQSYEQYF; CDR3nt: TGTGCCAGCAGTTACTCCGCACAGCAGTCCTACGAGCAGTACTTC
d_gene: TRBD1; abundance: few; j_gene: TRBJ1-6; v_gene: TRBV5-1; len: 16; CDR3aa: CASSLVRDRVLSPLHF; CDR3nt: TGCGCCAGCAGCTTGGTGCGGGACAGGGTTTTATCACCCCTCCACTTT
d_gene: TRBD1; abundance: -; j_gene: TRBJ2-1; v_gene: TRBV18; len: 15; CDR3aa: CASSTRQGTYNEQFF; CDR3nt: TGTGCCAGCTCAACCAGACAGGGTACCTACAATGAGCAGTTCTTC
d_gene: -; abundance: few; j_gene: TRBJ2-7; v_gene: TRBV11-2; len: 13; CDR3aa: CASSPVNSYEQYF; CDR3nt: TGTGCCAGCAGCCCCGTCAACTCCTACGAGCAGTACTTC
d_gene: -; abundance: -; j_gene: TRBJ1-2; v_gene: TRBV9; len: 13; CDR3aa: CASSVDQNYGYTF; CDR3nt: TGTGCCAGCAGCGTAGACCAGAACTATGGCTACACCTTC
d_gene: TRBD1; abundance: -; j_gene: TRBJ2-7; v_gene: TRBV7-9; len: 15; CDR3aa: CASSSPGQGTYEQYF; CDR3nt: TGTGCCAGCAGCTCGCCGGGACAGGGAACCTACGAGCAGTACTTC
d_gene: -; abundance: few; j_gene: TRBJ2-5; v_gene: TRBV2; len: 11; CDR3aa: CASQEQETQYF; CDR3nt: TGTGCCAGTCAGGAGCAAGAGACCCAGTACTTC
d_gene: TRBD2; abundance: few; j_gene: TRBJ2-3; v_gene: TRBV5-6; len: 16; CDR3aa: CASSPPAGDFTDTQYF; CDR3nt: TGTGCCAGCAGCCCGCCAGCGGGGGACTTCACAGATACGCAGTATTTT
d_gene: TRBD1; abundance: -; j_gene: TRBJ2-3; v_gene: TRBV5-8; len: 14; CDR3aa: CASSFGQGTDTQYF; CDR3nt: TGTGCCAGCAGCTTCGGACAGGGGACAGATACGCAGTATTTT
d_gene: -; abundance: -; j_gene: TRBJ1-5; v_gene: TRBV2; len: 14; CDR3aa: CASSVEDSNQPQHF; CDR3nt: TGTGCCAGCAGTGTCGAAGATAGCAATCAGCCCCAGCATTTT
d_gene: -; abundance: -; j_gene: TRBJ1-1; v_gene: TRBV18; len: 12; CDR3aa: CASSPAGSEAFF; CDR3nt: TGTGCCAGCTCCCCGGCGGGGTCTGAAGCTTTCTTT
d_gene: TRBD1; abundance: few; j_gene: TRBJ1-1; v_gene: TRBV4-3; len: 15; CDR3aa: CASSSAGGVNTEAFF; CDR3nt: TGCGCCAGCAGCTCCGCAGGGGGGGTGAACACTGAAGCTTTCTTT
d_gene: -; abundance: once; j_gene: TRBJ1-1; v_gene: TRBV11-2; len: 14; CDR3aa: CASSLGYGGSEAFF; CDR3nt: TGTGCCAGCAGCTTAGGTTACGGGGGATCTGAAGCTTTCTTT
d_gene: -; abundance: -; j_gene: TRBJ2-4; v_gene: TRBV4-3; len: 17; CDR3aa: CASSQDATGGPENIQYF; CDR3nt: TGCGCCAGCAGCCAAGATGCAACAGGAGGTCCCGAAAACATTCAGTACTTC
d_gene: -; abundance: -; j_gene: TRBJ2-5; v_gene: TRBV6-5; len: 14; CDR3aa: CASSYSSPGWRQYF; CDR3nt: TGTGCCAGCAGTTACTCCAGTCCAGGCTGGCGCCAGTACTTC
d_gene: -; abundance: few; j_gene: TRBJ2-5; v_gene: TRBV15; len: 13; CDR3aa: CATSRGGTETQYF; CDR3nt: TGTGCCACCAGCAGAGGGGGAACGGAGACCCAGTACTTC
d_gene: TRBD2; abundance: few; j_gene: TRBJ2-5; v_gene: TRBV6-6; len: 15; CDR3aa: CASSPTRGGRETQYF; CDR3nt: TGTGCCAGCAGCCCCACGCGGGGGGGCCGGGAGACCCAGTACTTC
d_gene: -; abundance: -; j_gene: TRBJ2-3; v_gene: TRBV11-1; len: 16; CDR3aa: CASSSLQTASTDTQYF; CDR3nt: TGTGCCAGCAGCTCCCTCCAGACAGCTAGCACAGATACGCAGTATTTT
d_gene: TRBD1; abundance: few; j_gene: TRBJ2-7; v_gene: TRBV7-9; len: 15; CDR3aa: CASSLSGTAAYEQYF; CDR3nt: TGTGCCAGCAGCTTATCCGGGACAGCAGCCTACGAGCAGTACTTC
d_gene: -; abundance: few; j_gene: TRBJ2-7; v_gene: TRBV7-9; len: 13; CDR3aa: CASSLVAGDEQYF; CDR3nt: TGTGCCAGCAGCTTAGTCGCAGGTGACGAGCAGTACTTC
d_gene: -; abundance: -; j_gene: TRBJ2-3; v_gene: TRBV19; len: 14; CDR3aa: CASSNRDSADTQYF; CDR3nt: TGTGCCAGTAGTAACCGGGACTCCGCGGATACGCAGTATTTT
d_gene: TRBD2; abundance: few; j_gene: TRBJ2-3; v_gene: TRBV9; len: 18; CDR3aa: CASSVTQNGLAGQDTQYF; CDR3nt: TGTGCCAGCAGCGTAACCCAAAACGGACTAGCGGGGCAAGATACGCAGTATTTT
d_gene: -; abundance: few; j_gene: TRBJ1-2; v_gene: TRBV25-1; len: 15; CDR3aa: CASAPPGGANYGYTF; CDR3nt: TGTGCCAGTGCTCCACCCGGAGGGGCTAACTATGGCTACACCTTC
d_gene: -; abundance: -; j_gene: TRBJ2-1; v_gene: TRBV7-8; len: 17; CDR3aa: CASSLASVQRVSNEQFF; CDR3nt: TGTGCCAGCAGCTTAGCGTCGGTCCAGCGGGTTTCAAATGAGCAGTTCTTC
d_gene: -; abundance: -; j_gene: TRBJ1-5; v_gene: TRBV29-1; len: 13; CDR3aa: CSVSDRHNQPQHF; CDR3nt: TGCAGCGTCTCTGACAGACACAATCAGCCCCAGCATTTT
d_gene: -; abundance: few; j_gene: TRBJ1-6; v_gene: TRBV13; len: 16; CDR3aa: CASSFKRALADSPLHF; CDR3nt: TGTGCCAGCAGCTTCAAACGGGCCCTCGCAGATTCACCCCTCCACTTT
d_gene: TRBD1; abundance: -; j_gene: TRBJ2-2; v_gene: TRBV4-3; len: 16; CDR3aa: CASSQGQGPNTGELFF; CDR3nt: TGCGCCAGCAGCCAAGGACAGGGGCCGAACACCGGGGAGCTGTTTTTT
d_gene: -; abundance: few; j_gene: TRBJ1-1; v_gene: TRBV13; len: 15; CDR3aa: CASSLGGRGRTEAFF; CDR3nt: TGTGCCAGCAGCTTAGGTGGCAGGGGAAGGACTGAAGCTTTCTTT
d_gene: TRBD1; abundance: -; j_gene: TRBJ1-4; v_gene: TRBV7-9; len: 14; CDR3aa: CASSLGQIKEKLFF; CDR3nt: TGTGCCAGCAGCTTGGGACAGATTAAGGAAAAACTGTTTTTT
d_gene: -; abundance: -; j_gene: TRBJ1-2; v_gene: TRBV27; len: 13; CDR3aa: CASRKQDLLGYTF; CDR3nt: TGTGCCAGCAGAAAACAGGATTTGCTAGGCTACACCTTC
d_gene: TRBD2; abundance: -; j_gene: TRBJ2-3; v_gene: TRBV9; len: 17; CDR3aa: CASSVEAASGPLDTQYF; CDR3nt: TGTGCCAGCAGCGTAGAAGCGGCTAGCGGCCCGTTAGATACGCAGTATTTT
d_gene: -; abundance: -; j_gene: TRBJ1-1; v_gene: TRBV14; len: 15; CDR3aa: CASSPLGGKNTEAFF; CDR3nt: TGTGCCAGCAGCCCCTTGGGCGGGAAGAACACTGAAGCTTTCTTT
d_gene: -; abundance: -; j_gene: TRBJ2-1; v_gene: TRBV7-2; len: 11; CDR3aa: CASRLNNEQFF; CDR3nt: TGTGCCAGCAGATTGAATAATGAGCAGTTCTTC
d_gene: -; abundance: -; j_gene: TRBJ1-2; v_gene: TRBV6-5; len: 13; CDR3aa: CASSPRDRDGYTF; CDR3nt: TGTGCCAGCAGCCCCAGGGACCGAGATGGCTACACCTTC